This TCR beta chain was sequenced in a study of CXCR3-negative and CXCR3-positive naive CD8 T cells (dated by TCRdb to about 2019). Notes on the research overall: In total, 120 million to 150 million TRB reads were obtained, corresponding to roughly 1.5 +/- 0.3 million reads per library. Data from under 12 donors, pooled across two independent experiments, went into the diversity and physicochemical repertoire analyses. For the TRBV-TRBJ cluster analysis, the naive subsets came from 5 or 6 donors, while the memory cells came from 3 donors.

Study-level results and caveats: CXCR3 expression partially decreased after cryopreservation, so most assays used freshly isolated PBMCs. Within the same donor, TRBV-TRBJ usage looked similar between naive CXCR3-negative and CXCR3-positive cells, but memory cells had distinct patterns. Compared with CXCR3-negative naive cells, CXCR3-positive naive cells had TRB CDR3s with higher hydrophobicity (lower Kidera factor 4), lower energy, and higher strength and volume indices. Because surface CD5, which is linked to self-reactivity in mice, was comparable between the naive subsets, TCR interaction strength was also inferred from the physicochemical properties of TRB CDR3s. Repertoire diversity was comparably high in both naive subsets but much lower in memory CD8+ T cells.

Notes on this clonotype: The antigen it binds to is not known.

Each CD8+ T cell subset was flow-sorted in triplicate, with roughly 330,000 cells per subset placed directly into RLT lysis buffer. To exclude memory contaminants, naive CD8+ T cells were stringently defined as CD45RO-CCR7+CD27+CD95-. Peripheral blood mononuclear cells were isolated from buffy coats using standard density gradient centrifugation. A FACSAria III was used to flow-sort naive CD8+ T cells into CXCR3-negative and CXCR3-positive populations. Total RNA was extracted from sorted cells with an RNeasy Mini Kit. The reads were generated on a NextSeq 550. The Human TCR Profiling Kit (MiLaboratory) was used to make UMI-labeled 5' RACE TRB cDNA libraries. cDNA synthesis used the entire amount of extracted RNA, and PCR amplification then used the entire amount of cDNA produced. Libraries were prepared in parallel with an identical number of PCR cycles. In the paper's pipeline: MIGEC and MiXCR extracted about 53,000 +/- 10,000 unique UMI-labeled TRB cDNA molecules per library, requiring at least two reads per UMI. On average, approximately 40,000 +/- 10,000 functional in-frame TRB CDR3 nucleotide clonotypes lacking stop codons were found per library. After downsampling to 5000 UMI-labeled TRB molecules per sample, diversity metrics such as normalized Shannon-Wiener and Chao1 were calculated in VDJtools. VDJtools was used to calculate clonotype-size-weighted physicochemical properties of the central five CDR3 residues, namely interaction energy, strength, volume and Kidera factor 4. TCRdb reprocessed the public reads and reports one entry per CDR3 protein sequence, without DNA. The V and J calls follow TCRdb's processing rather than the paper's. The table held for this sample gives over 50,000 distinct CDR3 sequences. In total, the top ten clones hold just over 0.7% of the sample.

From the germline V gene, CDR1 is SGHTA and CDR2 is FQGNSA. From the cysteine through the phenylalanine, the CDR3 covers 14 amino acids. The coding DNA is unavailable. The chain is made from TRBV7-2 and TRBJ1-2. This receptor was taken from a human donor in good health. Some clones in this sample may be carry-over from other donors' samples. The sequencing input was naive CXCR3+ CD8+ T cells from blood. The label giving this sample's cell subset or site can be read as: CD45RO-CCR7+CD27+CD95- naive CD8+ T cells expressing CXCR3 (TNR3+). The CDR3 region: CASSLGAGFYGYTF.